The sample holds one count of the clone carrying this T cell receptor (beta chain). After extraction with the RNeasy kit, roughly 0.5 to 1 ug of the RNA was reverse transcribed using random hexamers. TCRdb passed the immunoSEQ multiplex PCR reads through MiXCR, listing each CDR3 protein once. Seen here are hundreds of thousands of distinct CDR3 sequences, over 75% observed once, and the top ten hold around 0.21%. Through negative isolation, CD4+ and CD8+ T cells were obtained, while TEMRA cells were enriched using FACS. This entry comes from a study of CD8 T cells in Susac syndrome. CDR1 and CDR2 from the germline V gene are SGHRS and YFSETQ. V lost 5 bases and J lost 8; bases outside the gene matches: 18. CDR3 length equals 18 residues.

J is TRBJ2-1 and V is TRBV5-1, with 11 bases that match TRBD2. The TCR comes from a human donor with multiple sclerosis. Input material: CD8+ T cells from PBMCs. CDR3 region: CASSVLTSGTRSFDEQFF. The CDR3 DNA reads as TGCGCCAGCAGTGTTTTGACTAGCGGGACCCGATCTTTCGATGAGCAGTTCTTC. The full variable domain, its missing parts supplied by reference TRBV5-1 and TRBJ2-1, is KAGVTQTPRYLIKTRGQQVTLSCSPISGHRSVSWYQQTPGQGLQFLFEYFSETQRNKGNFPGRFSGRQFSNSRSEMNVSTLELGDSALYLCASSVLTSGTRSFDEQFFGPGTRLTVL.